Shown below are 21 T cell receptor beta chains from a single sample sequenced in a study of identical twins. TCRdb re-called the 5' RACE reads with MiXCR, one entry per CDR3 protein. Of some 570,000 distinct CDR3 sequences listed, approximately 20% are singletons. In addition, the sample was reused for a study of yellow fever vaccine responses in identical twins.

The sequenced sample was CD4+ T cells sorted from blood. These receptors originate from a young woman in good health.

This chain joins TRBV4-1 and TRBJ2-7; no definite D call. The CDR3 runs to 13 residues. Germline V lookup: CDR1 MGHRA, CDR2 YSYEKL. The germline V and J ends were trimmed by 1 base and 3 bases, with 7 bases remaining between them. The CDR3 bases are TGCGCCAGCAGCCAAGGGCCCTTCTACGAGCAGTACTTC. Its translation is CASSQGPFYEQYF.

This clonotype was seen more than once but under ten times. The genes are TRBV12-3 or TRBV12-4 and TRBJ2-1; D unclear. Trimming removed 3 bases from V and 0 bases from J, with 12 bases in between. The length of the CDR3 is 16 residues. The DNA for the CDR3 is TGTGCCAGCAGTTTTGTCTTGGCCAGCTCCTACAATGAGCAGTTCTTC. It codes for CASSFVLASSYNEQFF.

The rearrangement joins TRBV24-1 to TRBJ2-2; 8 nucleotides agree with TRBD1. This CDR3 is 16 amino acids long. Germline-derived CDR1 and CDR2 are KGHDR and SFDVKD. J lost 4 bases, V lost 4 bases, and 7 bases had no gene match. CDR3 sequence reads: CATSDQMDRATGELFF. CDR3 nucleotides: TGTGCCACCAGTGACCAAATGGACAGGGCCACCGGGGAGCTGTTTTTT.

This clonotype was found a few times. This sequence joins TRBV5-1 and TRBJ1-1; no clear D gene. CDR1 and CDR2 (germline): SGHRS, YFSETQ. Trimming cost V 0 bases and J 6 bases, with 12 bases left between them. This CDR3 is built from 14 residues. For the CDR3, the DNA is TGCGCCAGCAGCTTGGTCCTAGGGTCCGCTGAAGCTTTCTTT. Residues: CASSLVLGSAEAFF.

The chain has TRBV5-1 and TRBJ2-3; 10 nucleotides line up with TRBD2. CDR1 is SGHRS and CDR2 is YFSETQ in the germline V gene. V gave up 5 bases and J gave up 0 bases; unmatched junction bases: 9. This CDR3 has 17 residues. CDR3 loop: CASSTASGGTSTDTQYF. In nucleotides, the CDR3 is TGCGCCAGCAGTACGGCTAGCGGGGGCACTAGCACAGATACGCAGTATTTT.

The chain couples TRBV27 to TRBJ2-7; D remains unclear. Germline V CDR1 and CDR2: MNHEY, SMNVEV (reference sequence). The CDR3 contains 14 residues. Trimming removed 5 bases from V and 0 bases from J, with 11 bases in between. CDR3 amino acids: CASSLTPSSYEQYF. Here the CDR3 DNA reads TGTGCCAGCAGTCTCACCCCTAGCTCCTACGAGCAGTACTTC.

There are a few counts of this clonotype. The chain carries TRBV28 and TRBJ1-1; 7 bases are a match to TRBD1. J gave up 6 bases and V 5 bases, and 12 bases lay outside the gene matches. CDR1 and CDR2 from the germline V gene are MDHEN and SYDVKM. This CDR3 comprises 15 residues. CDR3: CASSLQRGRMSEAFF. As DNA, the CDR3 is TGTGCCAGCAGTCTTCAAAGGGGGCGAATGTCTGAAGCTTTCTTT.

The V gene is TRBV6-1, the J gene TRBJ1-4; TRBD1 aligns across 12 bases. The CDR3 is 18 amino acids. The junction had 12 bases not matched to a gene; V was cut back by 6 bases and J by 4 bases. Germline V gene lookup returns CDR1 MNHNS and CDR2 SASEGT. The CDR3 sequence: CASSRRRDRGRVNEKLFF. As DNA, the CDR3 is TGTGCCAGCAGCAGACGCCGGGACAGGGGGCGGGTTAATGAAAAACTGTTTTTT.

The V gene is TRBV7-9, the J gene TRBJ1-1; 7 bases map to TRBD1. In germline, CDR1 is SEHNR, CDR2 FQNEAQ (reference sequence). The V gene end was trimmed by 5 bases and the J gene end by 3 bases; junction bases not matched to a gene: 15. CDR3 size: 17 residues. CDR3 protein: CASSPARDSWSHTEAFF. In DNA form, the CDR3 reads TGTGCCAGCAGCCCTGCACGGGACAGTTGGAGTCACACTGAAGCTTTCTTT.

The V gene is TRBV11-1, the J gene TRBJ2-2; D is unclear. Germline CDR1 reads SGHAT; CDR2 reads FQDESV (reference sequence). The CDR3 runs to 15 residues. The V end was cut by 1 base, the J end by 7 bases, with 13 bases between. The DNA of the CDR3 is TGTGCCAGCAGCTTAGGTTCCAGAAATCACGGGGAGCTGTTTTTT. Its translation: CASSLGSRNHGELFF. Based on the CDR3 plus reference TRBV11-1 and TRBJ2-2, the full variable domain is EAEVAQSPRYKITEKSQAVAFWCDPISGHATLYWYRQILGQGPELLVQFQDESVVDDSQLPKDRFSAERLKGVDSTLKIQPAELGDSAMYLCASSLGSRNHGELFFGEGSRLTVL.

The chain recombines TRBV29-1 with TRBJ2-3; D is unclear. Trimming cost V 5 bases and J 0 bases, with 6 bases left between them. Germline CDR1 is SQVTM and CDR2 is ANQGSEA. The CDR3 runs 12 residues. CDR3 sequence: CSVKRSTDTQYF. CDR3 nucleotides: TGCAGCGTTAAGAGAAGCACAGATACGCAGTATTTT.

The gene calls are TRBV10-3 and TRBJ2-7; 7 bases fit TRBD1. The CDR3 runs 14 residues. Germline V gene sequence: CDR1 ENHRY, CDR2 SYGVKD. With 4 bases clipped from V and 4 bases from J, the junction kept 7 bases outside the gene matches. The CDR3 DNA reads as TGTGCCATCAGTGGCTTAGGGGGCGCTTACGAGCAGTACTTC. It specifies CAISGLGGAYEQYF.

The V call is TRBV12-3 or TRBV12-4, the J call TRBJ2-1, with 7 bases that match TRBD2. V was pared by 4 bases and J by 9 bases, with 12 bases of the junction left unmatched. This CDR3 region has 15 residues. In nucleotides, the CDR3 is TGTGCCAGCAGTTCCCTTAGCGGAGGGAGGGGTGAGCAGTTCTTC. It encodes CASSSLSGGRGEQFF.

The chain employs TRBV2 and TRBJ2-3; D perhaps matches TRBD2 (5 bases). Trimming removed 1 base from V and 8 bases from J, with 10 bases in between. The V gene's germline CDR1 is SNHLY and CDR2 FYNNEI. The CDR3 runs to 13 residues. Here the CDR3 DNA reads TGTGCCAGCAGTGAAGGCCGGGAAGGTACGCAGTATTTT. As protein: CASSEGREGTQYF.

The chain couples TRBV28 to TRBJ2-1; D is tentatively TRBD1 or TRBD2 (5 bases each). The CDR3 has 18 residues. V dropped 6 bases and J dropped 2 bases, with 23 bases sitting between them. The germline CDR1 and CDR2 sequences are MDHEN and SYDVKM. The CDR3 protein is CASRPKNPRDRAYNEQFF. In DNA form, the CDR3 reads TGTGCCAGCAGGCCCAAAAATCCCCGGGACCGCGCCTACAATGAGCAGTTCTTC.

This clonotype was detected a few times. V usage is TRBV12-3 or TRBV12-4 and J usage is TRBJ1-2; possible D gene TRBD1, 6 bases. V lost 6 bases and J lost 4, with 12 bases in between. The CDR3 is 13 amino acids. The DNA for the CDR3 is TGTGCCAGCAGATCAGGGGCTATCTATGGCTACACCTTC. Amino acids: CASRSGAIYGYTF.

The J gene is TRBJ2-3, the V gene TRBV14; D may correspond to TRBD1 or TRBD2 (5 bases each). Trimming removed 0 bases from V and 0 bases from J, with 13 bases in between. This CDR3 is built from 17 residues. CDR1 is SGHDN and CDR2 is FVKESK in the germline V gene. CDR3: CASSQDPGAISTDTQYF. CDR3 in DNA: TGTGCCAGCAGCCAAGATCCCGGGGCGATTAGCACAGATACGCAGTATTTT.

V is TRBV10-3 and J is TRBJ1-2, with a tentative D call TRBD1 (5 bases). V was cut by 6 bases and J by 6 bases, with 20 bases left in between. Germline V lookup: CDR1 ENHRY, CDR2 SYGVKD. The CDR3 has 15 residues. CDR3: CAIRGDGEGRNGYTF. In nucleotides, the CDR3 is TGTGCCATCAGGGGGGACGGCGAGGGCAGAAATGGCTACACCTTC.

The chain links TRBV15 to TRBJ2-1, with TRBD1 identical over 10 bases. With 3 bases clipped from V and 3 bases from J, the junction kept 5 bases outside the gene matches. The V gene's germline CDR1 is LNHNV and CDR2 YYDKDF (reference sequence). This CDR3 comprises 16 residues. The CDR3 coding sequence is TGTGCCACCAGCAGGCAGGGACAGGGGATCTACAATGAGCAGTTCTTC. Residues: CATSRQGQGIYNEQFF.

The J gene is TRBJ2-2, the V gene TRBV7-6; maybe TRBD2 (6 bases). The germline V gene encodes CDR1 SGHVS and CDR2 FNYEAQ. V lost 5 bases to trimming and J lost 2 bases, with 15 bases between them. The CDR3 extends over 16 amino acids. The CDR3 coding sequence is TGTGCCAGCAGCGCGGGGAACAGGATAAACACCGGGGAGCTGTTTTTT. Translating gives CASSAGNRINTGELFF.

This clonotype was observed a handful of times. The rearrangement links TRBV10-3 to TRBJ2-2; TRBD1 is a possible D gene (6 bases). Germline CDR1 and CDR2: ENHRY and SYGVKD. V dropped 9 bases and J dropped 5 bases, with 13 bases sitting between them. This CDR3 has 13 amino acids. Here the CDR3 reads CAMSGTPTGELFF. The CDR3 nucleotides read TGTGCCATGTCCGGGACACCGACCGGGGAGCTGTTTTTT.